Presented here are 3 T cell receptor beta chains from one specimen sequenced in a study of T cell responses to AZD1222 COVID-19 vaccine. Method: immunoSEQ multiplex PCR; TCRdb's copy keeps in-frame clones and lacks some. The sample includes about 150,000 clones, about 92% of them seen just once. Material: peripheral blood, obtained on day 0 of AZD1222 vaccination. Receptors originate from an adult in good health.

This clone has just one count. The chain links TRBV6-1 to TRBJ2-1, with 10 nucleotides matching TRBD2. The CDR3 covers 16 residues. CDR1 is MNHNS and CDR2 is SASEGT in the germline V gene. J was trimmed by 5 bases and V by 3 bases; bases with no gene match: 7. CDR3 sequence reads: CASSDGSGGVHNEQFF. DNA of the CDR3: TGTGCCAGCAGTGATGGAAGCGGGGGGGTTCACAATGAGCAGTTCTTC.

The chain recombines TRBV7-9 with TRBJ1-2; TRBD1 might be the D (5 bases). The CDR3 sequence is 16 residues long. CDR1 and CDR2 (germline): SEHNR, FQNEAQ (reference sequence). V shed 3 bases and J shed 1 base, with 15 bases lying between them. CDR3 DNA: TGTGCCAGCAGCTTTTTAGGGGAGCAAAGTAACTATGGCTACACCTTC. Its protein product is CASSFLGEQSNYGYTF.

The table lists this clone with a count of one. The V call is TRBV5-4, the J call TRBJ1-1; D not certain. CDR1 SGHNT and CDR2 YYREEE come from the germline V gene (reference sequence). The CDR3 loop spans 12 amino acids. Trimming cost V 0 bases and J 7 bases, with 7 bases left between them. The CDR3 reads CASSLANGEAFF. CDR3 sequence (DNA): TGTGCCAGCAGCTTGGCCAACGGTGAAGCTTTCTTT.